Listed below are T cell receptor beta chains from one sample, sequenced in a study of CD8 T cells in ankylosing spondylitis. One entry per CDR3 protein results from TCRdb running MiXCR on the 5' RACE reads. This sample has 200,000 to 250,000 distinct CDR3 sequences; about 11% occur once, and the top ten carry approximately 20%. Sequencing input: blood, either unsorted or a sorted T cell fraction (not recorded which). Receptors originate from a male donor with ankylosing spondylitis or in good health (not recorded which). CDR3s include the opening cysteine and the closing phenylalanine or tryptophan. Fields, in order: clone size, J gene, D gene, V gene, CDR3 DNA, CDR3 protein. D genes are given only for firm matches. Size is omitted from some rows. Given values are once, few, many or a class for expanded clones.

NA	TRBJ1-4	NA	TRBV20-1	TGCAGTGCCCAAGTTGCAACTAATGAAAAACTGTTTTTT	CSAQVATNEKLFF
few	TRBJ2-5	TRBD2	TRBV3-1	TGTGCCAGCAGCCAAGGTAGCGGGGGAGACCAAGAGACCCAGTACTTC	CASSQGSGGDQETQYF
many	TRBJ1-2	NA	TRBV6-1	TGTGCCAGCAGTGAATCCCCGCTTCTCCTTATGAGAGGCTACACCTTC	CASSESPLLLMRGYTF
NA	TRBJ2-2	NA	TRBV29-1	TGCAGCGTCTCAGTGGGGGGCACCGGGGAGCTGTTTTTT	CSVSVGGTGELFF
many	TRBJ2-3	NA	TRBV5-1	TGCGCCAGCAGCGGCGGGTTTAGCACAGATACGCAGTATTTT	CASSGGFSTDTQYF
NA	TRBJ2-2	NA	TRBV3-1	TGTGCCAGCAGCCAGGGGGCCGGCACCGGGGAGCTGTTTTTT	CASSQGAGTGELFF
few	TRBJ2-2	NA	TRBV5-1	TGCGCCAGCAGCTTGGATGGGACGGCCACCGGGGAGCTGTTTTTT	CASSLDGTATGELFF
few	TRBJ2-3	NA	TRBV3-1	TGTGCCAGCAGCCAAGACGGCTCCCCAACGACAGATACGCAGTATTTT	CASSQDGSPTTDTQYF
few	TRBJ2-7	NA	TRBV5-7	TGTGCCAGCAGCTTGGTGTGGGGACACGAGCAGTACTTC	CASSLVWGHEQYF
NA	TRBJ2-5	NA	TRBV7-2	TGTGCCAGCAGCCCGGATAGGGGCCTTAAAGAGACCCAGTACTTC	CASSPDRGLKETQYF
NA	TRBJ1-2	NA	TRBV6-1	TGTGCCAGCGGGCAGGGTGACTTCGGAGGCTACACCTTC	CASGQGDFGGYTF
medium-sized	TRBJ2-1	NA	TRBV20-1	TGCAGTGCTAGGGTAGCGGACTACAATGAGCAGTTCTTC	CSARVADYNEQFF
many	TRBJ1-2	NA	TRBV19	TGTGCCAGTAATACCAGGGACCTGACTAACAACTATGGCTACACCTTC	CASNTRDLTNNYGYTF
NA	TRBJ1-1	NA	TRBV30	TGTGCGACAATTGGCGGGACAGAAGCTTTCTTT	CATIGGTEAFF
NA	TRBJ2-5	NA	TRBV20-1	TGCAGTGCTAGAGATTCAGTTTGGGAGACCCAGTACTTC	CSARDSVWETQYF
few	TRBJ2-7	NA	TRBV6-1	TGTGCCAGCAGTGTTCTCAGGGGTAACTACGAGCAGTACTTC	CASSVLRGNYEQYF
NA	TRBJ1-1	TRBD1	TRBV12-3/TRBV12-4	TGTGCCAGCAGGCCACAGGGGGGACGGAACACTGAAGCTTTCTTT	CASRPQGGRNTEAFF
few	TRBJ2-1	NA	TRBV29-1	TGCAGCGTGAGGGGAATTAGCTCCTACAATGAGCAGTTCTTC	CSVRGISSYNEQFF
many	TRBJ1-1	NA	TRBV5-6	TGTGCCAGCAGCTCCGTGCCGACCTACAGGTTCACTGAAGCTTTCTTT	CASSSVPTYRFTEAFF
few	TRBJ2-3	TRBD1	TRBV9	TGTGCCAGCAGCCCGAGACCGGGACAGGGGGCGACAGATACGCAGTATTTT	CASSPRPGQGATDTQYF
NA	TRBJ2-7	TRBD2	TRBV5-1	TGCGCCAGCAGCTTGGATAGCGGGGGTGCCACCTACGAGCAGTACTTC	CASSLDSGGATYEQYF
NA	TRBJ2-6	NA	TRBV3-1	TGTGCCAGCAGCCAAGAATCGGCCTATTTTTCTGGGGCCAACGTCCTGACTTTC	CASSQESAYFSGANVLTF
many	TRBJ1-1	TRBD1	TRBV15	TGTGCCACCAGTAATCCCGGCCGAGGGACAGGGGCGGCGAACACTGAAGCTTTCTTT	CATSNPGRGTGAANTEAFF
many	TRBJ2-7	NA	TRBV6-5	TGTGCCAGCAGTTACGGGGCAGGGTGGGACGAGCAGTACTTC	CASSYGAGWDEQYF
many	TRBJ2-7	NA	TRBV9	TGTGCCAGCAGCGTAGGGGGTGTGAGCTCCTACGAGCAGTACTTC	CASSVGGVSSYEQYF
few	TRBJ2-3	NA	TRBV20-1	TGCAGTGCTAGTTCAATCGGGGACGCCCCTAGCACAGATACGCAGTATTTT	CSASSIGDAPSTDTQYF
many	TRBJ1-2	NA	TRBV12-3/TRBV12-4	TGTGCCAGCAGTTTCTCCAGTAACAACTATGGCTACACCTTC	CASSFSSNNYGYTF
NA	TRBJ2-5	NA	TRBV7-2	TGTGCCAGCAGCTTAGCGATTCAGCAAGAGACCCAGTACTTC	CASSLAIQQETQYF
many	TRBJ2-3	NA	TRBV12-3/TRBV12-4	TGTGCCAGCAGTTTATTTGGTAGGGATATGACAGATACGCAGTATTTT	CASSLFGRDMTDTQYF
many	TRBJ2-1	TRBD1	TRBV11-2	TGTGCCAGCAGCTTACACGACAGGGGCAATGAGCAGTTCTTC	CASSLHDRGNEQFF
many	TRBJ2-2	TRBD1	TRBV24-1	TGTGCCACCAGTGATTTGCGGACAGGGAAAAACACCGGGGAGCTGTTTTTT	CATSDLRTGKNTGELFF
few	TRBJ1-5	NA	TRBV6-1	TGTGCCAGCAGTGAATACGTTCAGCCCCAGCATTTT	CASSEYVQPQHF
NA	TRBJ1-3	NA	TRBV7-2	TGTGCCAGCAGCCTGGCAGGGGCCTCCTCTGGAAACACCATATATTTT	CASSLAGASSGNTIYF
many	TRBJ1-1	NA	TRBV5-1	TGCGCCAGCAGCGTGGCCCGGGGGAACACTGAAGCTTTCTTT	CASSVARGNTEAFF